The next 4 T cell receptor beta chains were all read from a single sample in a study of blood T cell repertoires in COVID-19. Method: immunoSEQ multiplex PCR; TCRdb's copy keeps in-frame clones and lacks some. The sample includes some 150,000 clones, 80% to 90% seen only once; the top ten take 2.5% to 4%. Sequenced input: peripheral blood. These receptors all stem from a man between 65 and 80 years old with acute or convalescent COVID-19.

This chain uses TRBV7-2 with TRBJ2-1; 12 nucleotides match TRBD2. CDR3 length equals 18 residues. Unmatched junction bases numbered 21, after V lost 10 bases and J lost 8 bases. From germline, CDR1 is SGHTA and CDR2 FQGNSA. The CDR3 reads CATSVTSGRGSRRDEQFF. The CDR3 DNA is TGTGCCACCTCCGTGACTAGCGGGAGAGGGAGTCGGCGTGATGAGCAGTTCTTC.

The chain combines TRBV29-1 with TRBJ1-1, with TRBD1 as a possible D gene (6 bases). V lost 7 bases to trimming and J lost 1 base, with 7 bases between them. In germline, CDR1 is SQVTM, CDR2 ANQGSEA. CDR3 length: 11 amino acids. CDR3 nucleotides: TGCAGCGCGGGACAGAACACTGAAGCTTTCTTT. Its protein product is CSAGQNTEAFF.

The chain uses TRBV19 and TRBJ1-2; a weak D match, TRBD1 (6 bases). CDR1 is LNHDA and CDR2 is SQIVND in the germline V gene (reference sequence). V was shortened by 7 bases and J by 4 bases, with 16 bases between the two germline ends. The CDR3 loop spans 14 amino acids. CDR3 residues: CASTLGGRSYGYTF. CDR3 DNA sequence: TGTGCCAGTACTCTCGGGGGGCGCAGCTATGGCTACACCTTC.

The chain uses TRBV5-1 and TRBJ2-7, with 9 nucleotides matching TRBD2. The germline V gene has CDR1 SGHRS and CDR2 YFSETQ. This CDR3 has 16 residues. Germline trimming cut 4 bases from V and 0 bases from J; bases unmatched to any gene: 8. CDR3 region: CASSPSTSGFSYEQYF. For the CDR3, the DNA is TGCGCCAGCAGCCCTTCGACTAGCGGTTTCTCCTACGAGCAGTACTTC.